Sequencing of this T cell receptor (beta chain) was carried out in a study of T cell responses to AZD1222 COVID-19 vaccine. Germline CDR1 is LGHDT and CDR2 is YNNKEL (reference sequence). V dropped 3 bases and J dropped 3 bases, with 17 bases sitting between them. The CDR3 is 17 amino acids. Measured with immunoSEQ multiplex PCR; TCRdb has only the in-frame clones, and not every one. The sample yields 90,000 to 100,000 clones, approximately 91% seen once. Concerning this clone: Its antigen is still unknown.

The study, taken as a whole, reports: Unmutated variant regions reportedly attract nearly half of all spike-specific TCRs.

The sequencing here drew on peripheral blood, taken 28 days after the second AZD1222 dose. This receptor was identified in an adult who received the AZD1222 COVID-19 vaccine. The chain carries TRBV3-1 (or the pseudogene TRBV3-2) and TRBJ1-4; D is perhaps TRBD1 (5 bases). CDR3 amino acids: CASSQNQGVLANEKLFF. The CDR3 DNA reads as TGTGCCAGCAGCCAGAACCAGGGTGTATTGGCTAATGAAAAACTGTTTTTT.